The rows below give T cell receptor beta chains drawn from one sample of a study of blood T cell repertoires in COVID-19. TCRdb's table, derived via immunoSEQ multiplex PCR, lists solely in-frame clones and lacks some. The top ten hold roughly an eighth of the sample, which has about 190,000 clones, over 75% seen once. Sequencing was carried out using peripheral blood. The receptors stem from a woman aged 45-60 years with acute or convalescent COVID-19. CDR3s include the opening cysteine and the closing phenylalanine or tryptophan. The D gene is left open where the match is weak. Expanded clones are given a class, and other clones once, few, many or no size at all.

d_gene: TRBD2
abundance: once
v_gene: TRBV3-1/TRBV3-2
j_gene: TRBJ2-6
CDR3aa: CASSQGRAGANVLTF
CDR3nt: TGTGCCAGCAGCCAGGGGAGGGCTGGGGCCAACGTCCTGACTTTC

d_gene: TRBD2
abundance: NA
v_gene: TRBV7-7
j_gene: TRBJ2-1
CDR3aa: CASSPALVGGGYNEQFF
CDR3nt: TGTGCCAGCAGCCCCGCTCTGGTCGGCGGGGGTTACAATGAGCAGTTCTTC

d_gene: TRBD2
abundance: NA
v_gene: TRBV15
j_gene: TRBJ2-7
CDR3aa: CATSVERGSSEQYF
CDR3nt: TGTGCCACCAGCGTTGAGCGGGGATCCTCCGAGCAGTACTTC

d_gene: TRBD1
abundance: NA
v_gene: TRBV28
j_gene: TRBJ1-2
CDR3aa: CASSFRGLRTGEWYYGYTF
CDR3nt: TGTGCCAGCAGTTTCAGGGGTCTGAGGACAGGGGAGTGGTACTATGGCTACACCTTC

d_gene: TRBD1
abundance: NA
v_gene: TRBV11-3
j_gene: TRBJ2-3
CDR3aa: CASSFKGTGGADTQYF
CDR3nt: TGTGCCAGCAGCTTCAAAGGGACAGGGGGGGCAGATACGCAGTATTTT

d_gene: TRBD1
abundance: NA
v_gene: TRBV6-2/TRBV6-3
j_gene: TRBJ1-5
CDR3aa: CASSPWSTGGTGNQPQHF
CDR3nt: TGTGCCAGCAGCCCTTGGTCGACAGGGGGCACGGGCAATCAGCCCCAGCATTTT

d_gene: TRBD1
abundance: few
v_gene: TRBV19
j_gene: TRBJ1-2
CDR3aa: CARQGAEEGYTF
CDR3nt: TGTGCCAGACAGGGGGCCGAAGAGGGCTACACCTTC

d_gene: TRBD2
abundance: medium-sized
v_gene: TRBV24-1
j_gene: TRBJ2-1
CDR3aa: CATSDRTGGLFRNEQFF
CDR3nt: TGTGCCACCAGTGATCGGACGGGAGGGCTCTTCAGAAATGAGCAGTTCTTC

d_gene: TRBD1
abundance: NA
v_gene: TRBV6-5
j_gene: TRBJ2-3
CDR3aa: CASSPDRWPDTQYF
CDR3nt: TGTGCCAGCAGCCCGGACAGGTGGCCAGATACGCAGTATTTT

d_gene: NA
abundance: NA
v_gene: TRBV6-5
j_gene: TRBJ1-2
CDR3aa: CASILHPVNYGYTF
CDR3nt: TGTGCCAGCATTCTCCATCCGGTAAACTATGGCTACACCTTC

d_gene: TRBD1
abundance: NA
v_gene: TRBV6-5
j_gene: TRBJ2-4
CDR3aa: CASSRTGNAKNIQYF
CDR3nt: TGTGCCAGCAGTCGGACAGGGAATGCCAAAAACATTCAGTACTTC

d_gene: TRBD1
abundance: NA
v_gene: TRBV9
j_gene: TRBJ1-2
CDR3aa: CASSVGGGELNGYTF
CDR3nt: TGTGCCAGCAGCGTAGGAGGGGGCGAGTTAAATGGCTACACCTTC

d_gene: NA
abundance: NA
v_gene: TRBV28
j_gene: TRBJ1-5
CDR3aa: CASSLTGAQHF
CDR3nt: TGTGCCAGCAGTTTAACGGGGGCCCAGCATTTT

d_gene: NA
abundance: NA
v_gene: TRBV12-5
j_gene: TRBJ1-5
CDR3aa: CASGLGPGAPQHF
CDR3nt: TGTGCTAGTGGTTTGGGCCCGGGAGCGCCCCAGCATTTT

d_gene: NA
abundance: NA
v_gene: TRBV6-5
j_gene: TRBJ2-5
CDR3aa: CASKLTPPRETQYF
CDR3nt: TGTGCCAGCAAACTGACACCGCCGAGAGAGACCCAGTACTTC

d_gene: NA
abundance: NA
v_gene: TRBV6-6
j_gene: TRBJ1-4
CDR3aa: CASSAREAEKLFF
CDR3nt: TGTGCCAGCAGTGCCCGGGAGGCTGAAAAACTGTTTTTT

d_gene: NA
abundance: NA
v_gene: TRBV4-3
j_gene: TRBJ2-7
CDR3aa: CASSQRADYEQYF
CDR3nt: TGCGCCAGCAGCCAGCGGGCGGACTACGAGCAGTACTTC

d_gene: NA
abundance: NA
v_gene: TRBV28
j_gene: TRBJ1-5
CDR3aa: CASGGFDGPDQPQHF
CDR3nt: TGTGCCAGCGGGGGGTTTGATGGACCCGATCAGCCCCAGCATTTT

d_gene: NA
abundance: NA
v_gene: TRBV19
j_gene: TRBJ2-1
CDR3aa: CASKFSREQFF
CDR3nt: TGTGCCAGTAAGTTTTCCAGAGAGCAGTTCTTC

d_gene: NA
abundance: once
v_gene: TRBV5-6
j_gene: TRBJ1-5
CDR3aa: CASSSQGGNQPQHF
CDR3nt: TGTGCCAGCAGCTCCCAAGGAGGCAATCAGCCCCAGCATTTT

d_gene: TRBD1
abundance: NA
v_gene: TRBV24-1
j_gene: TRBJ1-6
CDR3aa: CATTPGTGVNSPLHF
CDR3nt: TGTGCCACCACGCCCGGGACAGGAGTCAATTCACCCCTCCACTTT

d_gene: TRBD1
abundance: once
v_gene: TRBV19
j_gene: TRBJ1-5
CDR3aa: CASSPDREAVRNQPQHF
CDR3nt: TGTGCCAGTAGCCCTGACAGGGAGGCGGTGCGCAATCAGCCCCAGCATTTT

d_gene: TRBD1
abundance: once
v_gene: TRBV2
j_gene: TRBJ1-4
CDR3aa: CATTRQGETNEKLFF
CDR3nt: TGTGCCACCACCCGACAGGGGGAGACTAATGAAAAACTGTTTTTT

d_gene: NA
abundance: NA
v_gene: TRBV19
j_gene: TRBJ2-1
CDR3aa: CASSGLQRERFF
CDR3nt: TGTGCCAGTAGTGGACTTCAGAGGGAGAGGTTCTTC

d_gene: NA
abundance: NA
v_gene: TRBV5-4
j_gene: TRBJ1-6
CDR3aa: CASSLQGYNSPLHF
CDR3nt: TGTGCCAGCAGCTTGCAGGGTTATAATTCACCCCTCCACTTT

d_gene: TRBD1
abundance: NA
v_gene: TRBV6-1
j_gene: TRBJ1-5
CDR3aa: CASSVTRDRGNQPQHF
CDR3nt: TGTGCCAGCAGTGTTACCCGGGACAGGGGCAATCAGCCCCAGCATTTT

d_gene: TRBD1
abundance: NA
v_gene: TRBV5-1
j_gene: TRBJ2-1
CDR3aa: CASSSGQGNNEQFF
CDR3nt: TGCGCCAGCAGCTCAGGACAGGGTAACAATGAGCAGTTCTTC

d_gene: TRBD1
abundance: NA
v_gene: TRBV7-9
j_gene: TRBJ1-5
CDR3aa: CASSLDRGGYSNQPQHF
CDR3nt: TGTGCCAGCAGCTTGGACAGGGGAGGTTATAGCAATCAGCCCCAGCATTTT